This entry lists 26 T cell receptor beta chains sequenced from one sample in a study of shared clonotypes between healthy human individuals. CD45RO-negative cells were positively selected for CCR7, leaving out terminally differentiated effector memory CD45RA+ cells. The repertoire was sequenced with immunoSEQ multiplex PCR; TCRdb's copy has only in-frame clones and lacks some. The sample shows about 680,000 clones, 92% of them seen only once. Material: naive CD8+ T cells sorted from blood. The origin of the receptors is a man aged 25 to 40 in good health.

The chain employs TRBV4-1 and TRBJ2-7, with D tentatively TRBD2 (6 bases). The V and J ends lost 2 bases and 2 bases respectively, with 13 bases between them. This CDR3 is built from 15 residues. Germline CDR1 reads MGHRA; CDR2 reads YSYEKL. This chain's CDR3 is CASSQQAGAPYEQYF. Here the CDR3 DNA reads TGCGCCAGCAGCCAACAAGCGGGTGCCCCCTACGAGCAGTACTTC.

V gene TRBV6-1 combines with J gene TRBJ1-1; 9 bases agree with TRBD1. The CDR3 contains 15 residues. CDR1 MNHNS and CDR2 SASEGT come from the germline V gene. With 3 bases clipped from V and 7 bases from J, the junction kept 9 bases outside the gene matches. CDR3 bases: TGTGCCAGCAGTGACCCGAGGACAGGGGAGGATGAAGCTTTCTTT. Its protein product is CASSDPRTGEDEAFF.

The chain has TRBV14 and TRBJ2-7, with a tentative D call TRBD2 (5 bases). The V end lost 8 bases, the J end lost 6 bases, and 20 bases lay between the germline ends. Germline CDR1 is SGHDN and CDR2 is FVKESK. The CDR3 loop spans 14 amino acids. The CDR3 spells CASALLVGSFEQYF. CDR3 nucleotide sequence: TGTGCCAGCGCCTTACTAGTTGGATCATTCGAGCAGTACTTC. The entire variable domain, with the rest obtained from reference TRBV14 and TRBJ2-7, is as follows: EAGVTQFPSHSVIEKGQTVTLRCDPISGHDNLYWYRRVMGKEIKFLLHFVKESKQDESGMPNNRFLAERTGGTYSTLKVQPAELEDSGVYFCASALLVGSFEQYFGPGTRLTVT.

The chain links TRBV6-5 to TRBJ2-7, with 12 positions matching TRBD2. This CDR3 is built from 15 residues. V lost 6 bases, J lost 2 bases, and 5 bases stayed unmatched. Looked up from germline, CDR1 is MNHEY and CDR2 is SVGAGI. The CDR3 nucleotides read TGTGCCAGCAGCCTCGGACTAGCGGGGCCCTACGAGCAGTACTTC. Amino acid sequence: CASSLGLAGPYEQYF.

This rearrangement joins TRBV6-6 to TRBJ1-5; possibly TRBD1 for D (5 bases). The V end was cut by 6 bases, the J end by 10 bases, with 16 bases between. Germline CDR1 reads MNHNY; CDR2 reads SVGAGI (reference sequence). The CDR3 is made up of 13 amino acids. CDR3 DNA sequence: TGTGCCAGCAGATCCGGGGCGTTTCAACCCCAGCATTTT. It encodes CASRSGAFQPQHF.

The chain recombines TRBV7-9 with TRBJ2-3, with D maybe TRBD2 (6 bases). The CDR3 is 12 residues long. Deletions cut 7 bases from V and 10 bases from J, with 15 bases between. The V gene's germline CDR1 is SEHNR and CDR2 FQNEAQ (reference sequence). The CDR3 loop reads CASKGLPEPQYF. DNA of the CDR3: TGTGCCAGCAAGGGACTGCCGGAGCCGCAGTATTTT.

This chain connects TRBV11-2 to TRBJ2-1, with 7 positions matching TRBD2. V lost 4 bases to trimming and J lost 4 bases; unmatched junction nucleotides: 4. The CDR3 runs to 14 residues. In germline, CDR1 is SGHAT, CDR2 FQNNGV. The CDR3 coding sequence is TGTGCCAGCAGCTCCTGGACTAGGTACAATGAGCAGTTCTTC. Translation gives CASSSWTRYNEQFF.

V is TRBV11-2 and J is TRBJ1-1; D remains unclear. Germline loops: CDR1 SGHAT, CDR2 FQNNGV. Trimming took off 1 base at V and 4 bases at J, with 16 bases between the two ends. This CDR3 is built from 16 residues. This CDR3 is CASSLGVVGGFTEAFF. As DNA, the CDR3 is TGTGCCAGCAGCTTAGGAGTCGTAGGAGGCTTCACTGAAGCTTTCTTT.

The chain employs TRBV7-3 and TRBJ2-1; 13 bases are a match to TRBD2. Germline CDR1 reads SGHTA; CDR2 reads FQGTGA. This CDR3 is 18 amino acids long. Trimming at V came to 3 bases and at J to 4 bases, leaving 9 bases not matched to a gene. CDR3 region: CASSFDPLAGGSYNEQFF. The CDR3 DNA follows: TGTGCCAGCAGCTTTGACCCACTAGCGGGAGGGAGTTACAATGAGCAGTTCTTC.

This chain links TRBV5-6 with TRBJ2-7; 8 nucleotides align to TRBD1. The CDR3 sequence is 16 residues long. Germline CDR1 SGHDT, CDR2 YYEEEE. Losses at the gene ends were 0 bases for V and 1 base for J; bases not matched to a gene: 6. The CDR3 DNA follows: TGTGCCAGCAGCTTGGGTGGGACAGGAGGTTCCTACGAGCAGTACTTC. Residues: CASSLGGTGGSYEQYF. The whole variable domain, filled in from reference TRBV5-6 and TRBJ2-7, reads DAGVTQSPTHLIKTRGQQVTLRCSPKSGHDTVSWYQQALGQGPQFIFQYYEEEERQRGNFPDRFSGHQFPNYSSELNVNALLLGDSALYLCASSLGGTGGSYEQYFGPGTRLTVT.

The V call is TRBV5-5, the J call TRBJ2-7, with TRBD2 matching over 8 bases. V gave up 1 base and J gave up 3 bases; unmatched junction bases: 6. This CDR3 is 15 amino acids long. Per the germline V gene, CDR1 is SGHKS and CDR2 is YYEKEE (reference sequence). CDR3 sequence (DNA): TGTGCCAGCAGCTTGAGATTAGCGGGATTCTACGAGCAGTACTTC. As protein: CASSLRLAGFYEQYF. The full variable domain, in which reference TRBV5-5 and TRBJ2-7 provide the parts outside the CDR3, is DAGVTQSPTHLIKTRGQQVTLRCSPISGHKSVSWYQQVLGQGPQFIFQYYEKEERGRGNFPDRFSARQFPNYSSELNVNALLLGDSALYLCASSLRLAGFYEQYFGPGTRLTVT.

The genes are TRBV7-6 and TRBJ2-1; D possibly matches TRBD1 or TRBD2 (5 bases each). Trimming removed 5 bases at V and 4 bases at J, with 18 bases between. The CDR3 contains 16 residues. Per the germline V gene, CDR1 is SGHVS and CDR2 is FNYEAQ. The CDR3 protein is CASSADPGRPYNEQFF. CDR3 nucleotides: TGTGCCAGCAGCGCAGACCCGGGACGGCCTTACAATGAGCAGTTCTTC. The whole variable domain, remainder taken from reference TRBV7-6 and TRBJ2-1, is GAGVSQSPRYKVTKRGQDVALRCDPISGHVSLYWYRQALGQGPEFLTYFNYEAQQDKSGLPNDRFSAERPEGSISTLTIQRTEQRDSAMYRCASSADPGRPYNEQFFGPGTRLTVL.

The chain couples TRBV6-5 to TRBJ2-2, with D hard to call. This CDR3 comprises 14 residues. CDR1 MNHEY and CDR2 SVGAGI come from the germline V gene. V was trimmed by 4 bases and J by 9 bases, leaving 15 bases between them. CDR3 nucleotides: TGTGCCAGCAGTTTCCTGACCGAAGGTTGGGAGCTGTTTTTT. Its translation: CASSFLTEGWELFF.

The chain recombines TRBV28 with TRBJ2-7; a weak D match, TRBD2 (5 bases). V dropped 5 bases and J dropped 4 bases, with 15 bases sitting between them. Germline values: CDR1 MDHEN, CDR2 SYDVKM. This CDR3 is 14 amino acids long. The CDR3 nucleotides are TGTGCCAGCAGTGCCACTAGATATTTTTACGAGCAGTACTTC. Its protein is CASSATRYFYEQYF.

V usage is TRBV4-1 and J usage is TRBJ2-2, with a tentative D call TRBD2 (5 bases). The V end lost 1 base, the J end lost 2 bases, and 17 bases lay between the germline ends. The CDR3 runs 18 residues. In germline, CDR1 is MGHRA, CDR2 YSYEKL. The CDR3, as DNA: TGCGCCAGCAGCCAAGGTCCAGCTGGAGCGGAAAACACCGGGGAGCTGTTTTTT. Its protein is CASSQGPAGAENTGELFF.

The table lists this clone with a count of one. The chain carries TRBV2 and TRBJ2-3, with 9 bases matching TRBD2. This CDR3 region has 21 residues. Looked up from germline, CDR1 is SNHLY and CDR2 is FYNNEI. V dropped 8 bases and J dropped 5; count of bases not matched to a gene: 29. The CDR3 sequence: CASRTPLSGFWAGGLGDTQYF. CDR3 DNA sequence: TGTGCCAGCCGGACTCCACTATCCGGGTTTTGGGCGGGAGGGCTTGGAGATACGCAGTATTTT.

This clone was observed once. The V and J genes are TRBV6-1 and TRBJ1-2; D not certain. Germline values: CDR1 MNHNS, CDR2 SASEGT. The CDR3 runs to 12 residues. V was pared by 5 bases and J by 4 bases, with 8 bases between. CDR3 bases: TGTGCCAGCAGTCGCTTTTCCTATGGCTACACCTTC. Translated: CASSRFSYGYTF.

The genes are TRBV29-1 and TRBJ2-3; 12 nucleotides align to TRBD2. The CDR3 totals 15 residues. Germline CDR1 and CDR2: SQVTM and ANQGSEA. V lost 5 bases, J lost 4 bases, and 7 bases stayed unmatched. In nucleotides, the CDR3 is TGCAGCGTTCGACTAGCGGGAGTACTGGCAGATACGCAGTATTTT. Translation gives CSVRLAGVLADTQYF.

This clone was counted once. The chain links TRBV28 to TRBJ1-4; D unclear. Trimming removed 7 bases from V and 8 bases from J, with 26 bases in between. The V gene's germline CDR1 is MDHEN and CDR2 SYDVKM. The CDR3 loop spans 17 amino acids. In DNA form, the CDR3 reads TGTGCCAGCAACTCTTTGCAAGGGCACTCCACCAACGAAAAACTGTTTTTT. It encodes CASNSLQGHSTNEKLFF.

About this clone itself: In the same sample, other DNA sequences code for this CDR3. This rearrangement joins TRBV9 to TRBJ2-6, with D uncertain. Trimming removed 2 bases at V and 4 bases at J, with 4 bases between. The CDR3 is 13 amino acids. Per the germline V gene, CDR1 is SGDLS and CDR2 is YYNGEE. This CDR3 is CASSVRGANVLTF. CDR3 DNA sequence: TGTGCCAGCAGCGTGAGAGGGGCCAACGTCCTGACTTTC. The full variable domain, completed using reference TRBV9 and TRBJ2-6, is DSGVTQTPKHLITATGQRVTLRCSPRSGDLSVYWYQQSLDQGLQFLIQYYNGEERAKGNILERFSAQQFPDLHSELNLSSLELGDSALYFCASSVRGANVLTFGAGSRLTVL.

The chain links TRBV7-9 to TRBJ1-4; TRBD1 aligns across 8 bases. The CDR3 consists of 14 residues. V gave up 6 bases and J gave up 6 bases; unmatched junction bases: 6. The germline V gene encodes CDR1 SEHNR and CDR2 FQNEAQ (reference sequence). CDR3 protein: CASSPTTGDEKLFF. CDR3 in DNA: TGTGCCAGCAGTCCTACGACAGGGGATGAAAAACTGTTTTTT.

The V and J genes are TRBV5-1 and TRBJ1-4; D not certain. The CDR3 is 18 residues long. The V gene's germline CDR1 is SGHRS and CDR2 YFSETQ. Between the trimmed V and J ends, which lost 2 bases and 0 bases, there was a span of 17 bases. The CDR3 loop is CASSFGPGGGATNEKLFF. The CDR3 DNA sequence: TGCGCCAGCAGCTTTGGGCCGGGAGGTGGGGCAACTAATGAAAAACTGTTTTTT.

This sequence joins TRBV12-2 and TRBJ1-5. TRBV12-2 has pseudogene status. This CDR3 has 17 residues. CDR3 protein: CASRFGTVDFCNQPQHF. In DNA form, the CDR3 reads TGTGCAAGTCGCTTTGGGACGGTCGATTTCTGTAATCAGCCCCAGCATTTT.

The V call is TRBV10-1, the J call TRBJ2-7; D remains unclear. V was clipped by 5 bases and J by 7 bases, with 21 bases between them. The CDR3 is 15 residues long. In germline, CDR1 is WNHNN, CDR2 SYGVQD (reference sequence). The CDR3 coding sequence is TGCGCCAGCAGTATTACCGGGCCTATAAGAAGGGAGCAGTACTTC. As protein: CASSITGPIRREQYF.

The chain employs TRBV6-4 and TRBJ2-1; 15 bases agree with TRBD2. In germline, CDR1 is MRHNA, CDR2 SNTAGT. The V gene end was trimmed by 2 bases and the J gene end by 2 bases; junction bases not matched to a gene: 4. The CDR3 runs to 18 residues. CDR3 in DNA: TGTGCCAGCAGTGACGGGACTAGCGGGAGGCTAGCCTACAATGAGCAGTTCTTC. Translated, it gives CASSDGTSGRLAYNEQFF.

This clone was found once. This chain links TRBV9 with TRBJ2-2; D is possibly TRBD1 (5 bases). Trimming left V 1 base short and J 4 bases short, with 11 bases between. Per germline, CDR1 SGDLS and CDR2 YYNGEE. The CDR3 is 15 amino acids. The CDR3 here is CASSVYSGSTGELFF. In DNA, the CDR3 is TGTGCCAGCAGCGTATATTCAGGGTCCACCGGGGAGCTGTTTTTT.